These T cell receptor beta chains were read from a single sample in a study of control samples from healthy donors and cancer patients. Method: immunoSEQ multiplex PCR; TCRdb's copy keeps in-frame clones and lacks some. Found here are around 33,000 clones, around 87% of them singletons; the top ten hold about 1.6%. Sample: PBMCs. The origin of the receptors is a woman aged 40 to 50 with lung cancer. Both conserved end residues are part of each CDR3. D genes are given only for firm matches. Size is omitted from some rows. Given values are once, few, many or a class for expanded clones.

>.|.|TRBJ1-1|TRBV7-2
CASRSQPTNTEAFF
TGTGCCAGCAGGTCACAGCCAACGAACACTGAAGCTTTCTTT
>.|.|TRBJ2-2|TRBV4-2
CASSHLPFLGNTGELFF
TGTGCCAGCAGCCACCTACCCTTTCTGGGGAACACCGGGGAGCTGTTTTTT
>.|.|TRBJ1-1|TRBV7-9
CASSLVQGGTEAFF
TGTGCCAGCAGCTTAGTGCAGGGAGGGACTGAAGCTTTCTTT
>.|.|TRBJ1-1|TRBV9
CASSVGVAYGGTEAFF
TGTGCCAGCAGCGTAGGGGTGGCTTACGGAGGGACTGAAGCTTTCTTT
>.|.|TRBJ1-1|TRBV12-3/TRBV12-4
CASTSGGTEAFF
TGTGCCAGCACCTCGGGGGGCACTGAAGCTTTCTTT
>once|.|TRBJ2-7|TRBV2
CASNGGLSYEQYF
TGTGCCAGCAACGGGGGCCTATCCTACGAGCAGTACTTC
>once|.|TRBJ1-5|TRBV4-3
CASSFGVGQPQHF
TGCGCCAGCAGCTTTGGCGTGGGACAGCCCCAGCATTTT
>.|.|TRBJ1-4|TRBV7-9
CASSFLGQTLFF
TGTGCCAGCAGCTTCCTGGGTCAAACCCTGTTTTTT
>.|TRBD2|TRBJ2-3|TRBV2
CASRIRGGGTDTQYF
TGTGCCAGCAGGATCCGGGGGGGCGGCACAGATACGCAGTATTTT
>few|.|TRBJ1-2|TRBV2
CASSDSVNYGYTF
TGTGCCAGCAGTGACAGTGTGAACTATGGCTACACCTTC
>.|.|TRBJ1-6|TRBV7-2
CASSLDGYNSPLHF
TGTGCCAGCAGCTTGGATGGCTATAATTCACCCCTCCACTTT
>.|.|TRBJ1-1|TRBV20-1
CSATGLGEAFF
TGCAGTGCTACGGGGCTGGGTGAAGCTTTCTTT
>once|.|TRBJ2-2|TRBV25-1
CASSEAANTGELFF
TGTGCCAGCAGTGAAGCGGCGAACACCGGGGAGCTGTTTTTT
>few|.|TRBJ2-7|TRBV28
CASRSAGGKYEQYF
TGTGCCAGCAGGTCTGCAGGGGGGAAATACGAGCAGTACTTC
>once|TRBD1|TRBJ2-2|TRBV10-3
CAISKDRDGGELFF
TGTGCCATCAGTAAGGACAGGGATGGCGGGGAGCTGTTTTTT
>.|TRBD2|TRBJ2-3|TRBV7-8
CASGGSGGFTSTDTQYF
TGTGCCAGCGGGGGTAGCGGGGGGTTCACTAGCACAGATACGCAGTATTTT
>.|.|TRBJ1-2|TRBV20-1
CSAGTGRGYTF
TGCAGTGCGGGGACGGGACGGGGCTACACCTTC
>.|TRBD1|TRBJ2-5|TRBV5-1
CASSFPPQGEQETQYF
TGCGCCAGCAGCTTCCCTCCCCAGGGGGAACAAGAGACCCAGTACTTC
>.|.|TRBJ1-5|TRBV28
CASSLSRENQPQHF
TGTGCCAGCAGTTTGAGTAGGGAAAATCAGCCCCAGCATTTT
>.|TRBD2|TRBJ2-4|TRBV29-1
CSVEREGDIQYF
TGCAGCGTTGAGCGGGAGGGGGACATTCAGTACTTC
>once|.|TRBJ1-5|TRBV28
CASSQLDRASNQPQHF
TGTGCCAGCAGCCAACTAGACCGGGCTAGCAATCAGCCCCAGCATTTT
>.|.|TRBJ2-5|TRBV11-3
CASSSQGGETQYF
TGTGCCAGCAGCTCACAGGGAGGGGAGACCCAGTACTTC
>.|TRBD1|TRBJ2-7|TRBV4-3
CASSHEQGINYEQYF
TGCGCCAGCAGCCATGAACAGGGGATAAACTACGAGCAGTACTTC
>.|.|TRBJ1-6|TRBV6-2/TRBV6-3
CASSWTTLNSPLHF
TGTGCCAGCAGTTGGACTACTTTGAATTCACCCCTCCACTTT
>.|TRBD1|TRBJ2-2|TRBV25-1
CASSGTGTANTGELFF
TGTGCCAGCAGTGGAACCGGGACAGCGAACACCGGGGAGCTGTTTTTT